The clone carrying this TCR beta chain has only a few counts. The sample is drawn from a study of patients and donors after allogeneic stem cell transplantation. The V gene lost 2 bases and the J gene lost 2 bases, with 13 bases spanning the gap. The CDR3 consists of 15 residues. Germline V lookup: CDR1 ENHRY, CDR2 SYGVKD. TCRdb re-analysed the RT-PCR reads in MiXCR, keeping a single row per CDR3 protein. The sample records under 200,000 distinct CDR3 sequences, about 30% being singletons. Sequencing input: blood, either unsorted or a sorted T cell fraction (not recorded which). The chain combines TRBV10-3 with TRBJ2-7, with D unresolved. This clonotype was obtained from a human donor who was either an allogeneic HSCT recipient or a stem cell or donor lymphocyte infusion donor (not recorded which). It is not recorded whose cells these are; they may come from a transplant donor. DNA of the CDR3: TGTGCCATCAGTGAGGAGGATTCATCCGCCTACGAGCAGTACTTC. Protein: CAISEEDSSAYEQYF.